This T cell receptor (beta chain) emerged from a study of T cell responses to AZD1222 COVID-19 vaccine. Overall study findings and caveats: Distributed over spike, vaccine-associated CD4 TCRs predominated at 160-218 and 743-854. A reported finding is that nearly half of spike-specific TCRs target unmutated variant regions. Baseline serology detected seropositivity in only a handful of AZD1222 recipients. Spike-specific TCR breadth and depth grew following two AZD1222 doses.

A word on this clone: Its antigen remains unknown.

The repertoire was sequenced with immunoSEQ multiplex PCR; TCRdb's copy has only in-frame clones and lacks some. This table has 100,000 or so clones, 85% to 90% appearing once. The source material was peripheral blood, sampled on day 0 of AZD1222 vaccination. This TCR came from an adult in good health.

CDR3 amino acids: CASSPNWQGETQYF. Written as DNA, the CDR3 is TGTGCCAGCTCACCAAATTGGCAAGGGGAGACCCAGTACTTC. The chain uses TRBV18 and TRBJ2-5; D is undetermined. This CDR3 has 14 amino acids. The germline V gene encodes CDR1 KGHSH and CDR2 LQKENI. Trimming cost V 2 bases and J 5 bases, with 12 bases left between them.